The 21 T cell receptor beta chains presented below share a single source sample, sequenced in a study of PD-1 blockade in classical Hodgkin lymphoma (TCRdb year 2020). The library came from the immunoSEQ multiplex PCR assay. TCRdb holds this immuneACCESS table with in-frame rearrangements only. Some clones are missing; in checked studies, unresolved V genes explain under half, and the rest has no known cause. The sample table records 75,000 to 100,000 clones; around 81% of these occur just once. Around 17% of the sample comes from the top ten. What the time point label conveys for this sample: cycle 2 day 1 (C2D1) of nivolumab. Every trial patient had relapsed following autologous stem cell transplantation, and prior brentuximab vedotin exposure was what differed among cohorts A, B and C. The specimen comprised peripheral blood mononuclear cells (PBMCs), sampled before the second cycle of nivolumab. The receptors were gathered from a human donor with classical Hodgkin lymphoma.

This clone was picked up one time. The DNA for the CDR3 is TGTGCCATCAGTGGGCTCAATGATGAGCAGTTCTTC. Amino acid sequence: CAISGLNDEQFF. The chain uses TRBV10-3 and TRBJ2-1; D unresolved. CDR3 length equals 12 residues. The V end was cut by 4 bases, the J end by 8 bases, with 9 bases between. CDR1 and CDR2 (germline): ENHRY, SYGVKD.

This chain links TRBV29-1 with TRBJ1-5; no firm D call. The ends were cut back, 5 bases at V and 4 bases at J, with 9 bases in the middle. CDR1 is SQVTM and CDR2 is ANQGSEA in the germline V gene. This CDR3 is 12 amino acids long. CDR3 in amino acids: CSVRKGNQPQHF. Written as DNA, the CDR3 is TGCAGCGTTCGGAAGGGAAATCAGCCCCAGCATTTT.

This rearrangement joins TRBV6-1 to TRBJ2-5; D gene uncertain. The CDR3 runs 12 residues. V gave up 1 base and J gave up 4 bases, with 4 bases separating them. CDR1 is MNHNS and CDR2 is SASEGT in the germline V gene. Written as DNA, the CDR3 is TGTGCCAGCAGTGAAGGGGGAGAGACCCAGTACTTC. This codes for CASSEGGETQYF.

This chain connects TRBV5-6 to TRBJ1-5, with 8 bases that match TRBD1. Germline lookup yields CDR1 SGHDT and CDR2 YYEEEE. With V trimmed by 4 bases and J by 6 bases, 3 bases remained unmatched. The CDR3 totals 13 residues. This CDR3 is CASSRTGTQPQHF. The CDR3 nucleotides read TGTGCCAGCAGCCGGACAGGGACTCAGCCCCAGCATTTT. Full variable domain (rest looked up from reference TRBV5-6 and TRBJ1-5): DAGVTQSPTHLIKTRGQQVTLRCSPKSGHDTVSWYQQALGQGPQFIFQYYEEEERQRGNFPDRFSGHQFPNYSSELNVNALLLGDSALYLCASSRTGTQPQHFGDGTRLSIL.

This clone was found once. The V and J genes are TRBV5-5 and TRBJ2-7, with D maybe TRBD1 (6 bases). Germline V gene lookup returns CDR1 SGHKS and CDR2 YYEKEE (reference sequence). The CDR3 spans 15 residues. V lost 2 bases and J 4 bases, leaving 16 bases between the germline ends. As DNA, the CDR3 is TGTGCCAGCAGCTTCGCAGGGGAGAGGTGGTACGAGCAGTACTTC. This codes for CASSFAGERWYEQYF.

J is TRBJ2-2 and V is TRBV11-3, with 7 nucleotides matching TRBD1. This CDR3 comprises 16 residues. J lost 2 bases, V lost 1 base, and 4 bases had no gene match. Germline V CDR1 and CDR2: SGHNT, YENEEA. CDR3 bases: TGTGCCAGCAGCTTAGGAGGGACAGTAAACACCGGGGAGCTGTTTTTT. Protein: CASSLGGTVNTGELFF.

The V gene is TRBV30, the J gene TRBJ1-2; maybe TRBD1 (5 bases). CDR1 and CDR2 from the germline V gene are GTSNPN and SVGIG (reference sequence). This CDR3 is 13 amino acids long. Trimming cost V 1 base and J 4 bases, with 10 bases left between them. The CDR3 spells CAWSGAGLYGYTF. The DNA of the CDR3 is TGTGCCTGGAGTGGGGCGGGACTCTATGGCTACACCTTC.

This clone was recorded a few times. The J gene is TRBJ2-7, the V gene TRBV6-5; D call uncertain. V lost 6 bases and J 2 bases, leaving 11 bases between the germline ends. CDR3 length: 13 amino acids. The germline V gene has CDR1 MNHEY and CDR2 SVGAGI. CDR3 DNA: TGTGCCAGCAGCACCCATGACCCCTACGAGCAGTACTTC. Translating it yields CASSTHDPYEQYF.

The chain employs TRBV4-1 and TRBJ1-3; 7 bases fit TRBD1. CDR3 length: 16 amino acids. The ends lost 4 bases at V and 4 bases at J; junction bases unmatched: 10. From germline, CDR1 is MGHRA and CDR2 YSYEKL. For the CDR3, the DNA is TGCGCCAGCAGCCCTAAGACAGGGCCACTCGGAAACACCATATATTTT. Amino acids: CASSPKTGPLGNTIYF.

The chain joins TRBV7-2 to TRBJ2-7; 8 nucleotides align to TRBD1. The CDR3 sequence is 18 residues long. V shed 1 base, J shed 1 base, and the junction held 12 bases outside the gene matches. Looked up from germline, CDR1 is SGHTA and CDR2 is FQGNSA. Here the CDR3 reads CASSLGPPGGGLSYEQYF. The CDR3 DNA is TGTGCCAGCAGCTTAGGCCCCCCAGGGGGCGGTTTGTCCTACGAGCAGTACTTC.

V and J are TRBV7-9 and TRBJ2-7, with TRBD2 matching over 9 bases. The V segment lost 6 bases and the J segment 6 bases; nucleotides outside the gene matches: 9. The CDR3 has 14 amino acids. The germline V gene encodes CDR1 SEHNR and CDR2 FQNEAQ (reference sequence). The CDR3 DNA reads TGTGCCAGCAGGTTGGCGGGAGGGACTGGCGAGCAGTACTTC. It specifies CASRLAGGTGEQYF.

J is TRBJ2-1 and V is TRBV9; 10 nucleotides line up with TRBD2. This CDR3 has 15 amino acids. CDR1 is SGDLS and CDR2 is YYNGEE in the germline V gene. The J segment lost 0 bases and the V segment lost 4 bases, leaving 1 base of the junction unmatched. CDR3 coding DNA: TGTGCCAGCAGCACTAGCGGGGACTCCTACAATGAGCAGTTCTTC. It codes for CASSTSGDSYNEQFF.

The CDR3 spells CASRGELPHGTDTQYF. CDR3 nucleotides: TGTGCCAGCCGCGGGGAGCTACCTCATGGCACAGATACGCAGTATTTT. The V call is TRBV9, the J call TRBJ2-3; possibly TRBD2 for D (6 bases). CDR3 length: 16 amino acids. From germline, CDR1 is SGDLS and CDR2 YYNGEE. Deletions cut 7 bases from V and 1 base from J, with 19 bases between.

The J gene is TRBJ2-2, the V gene TRBV6-6; weak D call: TRBD1 (6 bases). The CDR3 extends over 12 amino acids. Germline V gene data show CDR1 as MNHNY and CDR2 as SVGAGI (reference sequence). V was trimmed by 9 bases and J by 4 bases, leaving 9 bases between them. Here the CDR3 reads CASQGPTGELFF. The CDR3 DNA is TGTGCCAGTCAGGGGCCCACCGGGGAGCTGTTTTTT.

The chain is built from TRBV7-9 and TRBJ2-7; 11 bases are shared with TRBD2. The junction had 5 bases not matched to a gene; V was cut back by 3 bases and J by 4 bases. The CDR3 consists of 15 residues. The germline V gene encodes CDR1 SEHNR and CDR2 FQNEAQ (reference sequence). The CDR3 sequence is CASSLTSGKLYEQYF. CDR3 nucleotide sequence: TGTGCCAGCAGCTTGACTAGCGGGAAGCTATACGAGCAGTACTTC.

The J gene is TRBJ1-1, the V gene TRBV10-3; TRBD1 is a possible D gene (6 bases). Germline assignment: CDR1 ENHRY and CDR2 SYGVKD. The V end lost 3 bases, the J end lost 12 bases, and 17 bases lay between the germline ends. The CDR3 has 13 amino acids. The CDR3: CAISDLTRGGTFF. DNA of the CDR3: TGTGCCATCAGTGATCTGACGAGGGGGGGTACTTTCTTT.

The rearrangement uses TRBV11-2 and TRBJ2-3, with 7 positions matching TRBD1. The germline V gene encodes CDR1 SGHAT and CDR2 FQNNGV. The ends lost 2 bases at V and 1 base at J; junction bases unmatched: 6. The length of the CDR3 is 16 residues. The CDR3 region is CASSLPPGTGTDTQYF. CDR3 nucleotides: TGTGCCAGCAGCTTACCTCCCGGGACAGGCACAGATACGCAGTATTTT.

This clone was seen just once. The V and J genes are TRBV10-3 and TRBJ2-7; D remains unclear. This CDR3 contains 13 residues. Germline CDR1 is ENHRY and CDR2 is SYGVKD. V shed 0 bases and J shed 2 bases, with 5 bases lying between them. The CDR3 region is CAISESGPYEQYF. CDR3 nucleotide sequence: TGTGCCATCAGTGAGTCTGGCCCCTACGAGCAGTACTTC.

This clone was counted once. V is TRBV4-2 and J is TRBJ1-4; D perhaps matches TRBD1 (6 bases). The ends were cut back, 1 base at V and 3 bases at J, with 12 bases in the middle. Germline CDR1 LGHNA, CDR2 YNFKEQ. CDR3 size: 16 residues. The CDR3 is CASSQARQASNEKLFF. Here the CDR3 DNA reads TGTGCCAGCAGCCAAGCAAGACAGGCCTCTAATGAAAAACTGTTTTTT.

This sequence joins TRBV14 and TRBJ2-3, with 12 nucleotides matching TRBD2. Germline V lookup: CDR1 SGHDN, CDR2 FVKESK. V lost 0 bases, J lost 8 bases, and 9 bases stayed unmatched. The CDR3 length is 17 residues. CDR3 protein: CASSQDMTSGSMCTQYF. CDR3 bases: TGTGCCAGCAGCCAAGATATGACTAGCGGGAGCATGTGTACGCAGTATTTT. Using reference TRBV14 and TRBJ2-3 for the parts outside the CDR3, the full variable domain is EAGVTQFPSHSVIEKGQTVTLRCDPISGHDNLYWYRRVMGKEIKFLLHFVKESKQDESGMPNNRFLAERTGGTYSTLKVQPAELEDSGVYFCASSQDMTSGSMCTQYFGPGTRLTVL.

The chain joins TRBV6-5 to TRBJ1-2, with D possibly being TRBD1 (5 bases). Germline-derived CDR1 and CDR2 are MNHEY and SVGAGI. This CDR3 has 13 amino acids. Trimming removed 6 bases at V and 5 bases at J, with 13 bases between. The CDR3 is CASSPRGTYGYTF. The CDR3 DNA sequence: TGTGCCAGCAGCCCCAGAGGGACGTATGGCTACACCTTC.